These T cell receptor beta chains were read from a single sample in a study of cytomegalovirus exposure and HLA in healthy donors. The protocol was immunoSEQ multiplex PCR, while the TCRdb copy is restricted to in-frame clones and leaves out a portion. The sample holds just over 150,000 clones, around 88% seen once. The source material was PBMCs. The source is a woman between 18 and 30 years old in good health and CMV-seronegative. Both conserved end residues are part of each CDR3. The order of the fields is V gene, J gene, clone size, D gene, CDR3 DNA, CDR3 protein. A D gene is named only where the DNA matches it firmly. Size is stated for part of the rows, as once, few or many counts, or as a class when the clone is expanded.

v_gene: TRBV4-2
j_gene: TRBJ2-3
abundance: once
d_gene: TRBD2
CDR3nt: TGTGCCAGCAGCCAGAGTCCTAGCGGGAGTGGTACAGATACGCAGTATTTT
CDR3aa: CASSQSPSGSGTDTQYF

v_gene: TRBV2
j_gene: TRBJ1-1
abundance: few
d_gene: TRBD1
CDR3nt: TGTGCCAGCAAAAACTCAGGGGGAACTGAAGCTTTCTTT
CDR3aa: CASKNSGGTEAFF

v_gene: TRBV5-1
j_gene: TRBJ2-7
abundance: once
d_gene: TRBD2
CDR3nt: TGCGCCAGCGCGCTTAGCGGGGGGGCCTACGAGCAGTACTTC
CDR3aa: CASALSGGAYEQYF

v_gene: TRBV2
j_gene: TRBJ1-2
abundance: .
d_gene: TRBD1
CDR3nt: TGTGCCAGCAGTGAAGATGAGGGGGCTGGCTACACCTTC
CDR3aa: CASSEDEGAGYTF

v_gene: TRBV9
j_gene: TRBJ1-2
abundance: .
d_gene: .
CDR3nt: TGTGCCAGCAGCGCAGTCGTTTATGGCTACACCTTC
CDR3aa: CASSAVVYGYTF

v_gene: TRBV19
j_gene: TRBJ2-1
abundance: .
d_gene: TRBD1
CDR3nt: TGTGCCAGTAGTACAGGGACAGGAGCACATGAGCAGTTCTTC
CDR3aa: CASSTGTGAHEQFF

v_gene: TRBV27
j_gene: TRBJ2-7
abundance: .
d_gene: TRBD2
CDR3nt: TGTGCCAGCAGTTTGACGGGAGGCGAGCAGTACTTC
CDR3aa: CASSLTGGEQYF

v_gene: TRBV7-2
j_gene: TRBJ1-5
abundance: .
d_gene: TRBD1
CDR3nt: TGTGCCAGCAGCTCCGGGGACAGTATACAGCCCCAGCATTTT
CDR3aa: CASSSGDSIQPQHF

v_gene: TRBV27
j_gene: TRBJ1-2
abundance: once
d_gene: TRBD1
CDR3nt: TGTGCCAGCAGTTTAGAAGGGGGAAGCGGGACAGGGTTTGGCTACACCTTC
CDR3aa: CASSLEGGSGTGFGYTF

v_gene: TRBV18
j_gene: TRBJ2-1
abundance: .
d_gene: .
CDR3nt: TGTGCCAGCTCTCCGCCAAGCGGGACAAGGAATGAGCAGTTCTTC
CDR3aa: CASSPPSGTRNEQFF

v_gene: TRBV9
j_gene: TRBJ2-1
abundance: .
d_gene: TRBD2
CDR3nt: TGTGCCAGCAGCGGGGGGGGGATAGCGGGTCCCTACAATGAGCAGTTCTTC
CDR3aa: CASSGGGIAGPYNEQFF

v_gene: TRBV23-1
j_gene: TRBJ2-7
abundance: .
d_gene: .
CDR3nt: TGCGCCAGCAGTCCCACAGGGAACGACGAGCAGTACTTC
CDR3aa: CASSPTGNDEQYF

v_gene: TRBV6-5
j_gene: TRBJ2-1
abundance: .
d_gene: TRBD1
CDR3nt: TGTGCCAGCAGTTTAACAGGGGGGACGTCGTGGGAACAGTTCTTC
CDR3aa: CASSLTGGTSWEQFF

v_gene: TRBV6-5
j_gene: TRBJ1-2
abundance: .
d_gene: .
CDR3nt: TGTGCCACCAGAAGGTGGGGCAGCTACACCTTC
CDR3aa: CATRRWGSYTF

v_gene: TRBV7-2
j_gene: TRBJ1-4
abundance: .
d_gene: .
CDR3nt: TGTGCCAGCAGCTCGACGACAGCCCATGCTGAAAAACTGTTTTTT
CDR3aa: CASSSTTAHAEKLFF

v_gene: TRBV5-1
j_gene: TRBJ2-5
abundance: .
d_gene: .
CDR3nt: TGCGCCAGCAGCTTTGAAGGGGAAGAGACCCAGTACTTC
CDR3aa: CASSFEGEETQYF

v_gene: TRBV7-3
j_gene: TRBJ2-7
abundance: .
d_gene: .
CDR3nt: TGTGCCAGCAGCTTAAGCGGGTTCTCCTACGAGCAGTACTTC
CDR3aa: CASSLSGFSYEQYF

v_gene: TRBV6-5
j_gene: TRBJ2-1
abundance: .
d_gene: TRBD2
CDR3nt: TGTGCCAGCAAGCAGTTAACTAGCGAGGTAGCCGAGCAGTTCTTC
CDR3aa: CASKQLTSEVAEQFF

v_gene: TRBV11-2
j_gene: TRBJ2-2
abundance: .
d_gene: TRBD2
CDR3nt: TGTGCCAGCAGCAACCTAGCGGGAGTTGCCGGGGAGCTGTTTTTT
CDR3aa: CASSNLAGVAGELFF

v_gene: TRBV7-9
j_gene: TRBJ1-5
abundance: .
d_gene: .
CDR3nt: TGTGCCAGCAGCCTGGGGGTTGGGGGCCGAGGGAATCAGCCCCAGCATTTT
CDR3aa: CASSLGVGGRGNQPQHF

v_gene: TRBV6-6
j_gene: TRBJ2-2
abundance: few
d_gene: .
CDR3nt: TGTGCCAGCAGTTACGCCTTGGCCACCGGGGAGCTGTTTTTT
CDR3aa: CASSYALATGELFF

v_gene: TRBV4-1
j_gene: TRBJ1-2
abundance: .
d_gene: .
CDR3nt: TGCGCCAGCAGCCAATTCAACATGAACTATGGCTACACCTTC
CDR3aa: CASSQFNMNYGYTF

v_gene: TRBV10-3
j_gene: TRBJ2-3
abundance: .
d_gene: TRBD2
CDR3nt: TGTGCCATCAAGTTCGGGGCGGGGGATAGCACAGATACGCAGTATTTT
CDR3aa: CAIKFGAGDSTDTQYF

v_gene: TRBV7-2
j_gene: TRBJ2-3
abundance: once
d_gene: .
CDR3nt: TGTGCCAGCAGCTTCAGGGGCGCGAAATTCGGTACGCAGTATTTT
CDR3aa: CASSFRGAKFGTQYF

v_gene: TRBV20-1
j_gene: TRBJ1-5
abundance: .
d_gene: TRBD1
CDR3nt: TGCAGTGCGCAGGGGGAACAGCCCCAGCATTTT
CDR3aa: CSAQGEQPQHF

v_gene: TRBV20-1
j_gene: TRBJ2-1
abundance: .
d_gene: TRBD2
CDR3nt: TGCAGTGCTAGCGGGACTAGAGAGCAGTTCTTC
CDR3aa: CSASGTREQFF

v_gene: TRBV10-1
j_gene: TRBJ2-6
abundance: .
d_gene: .
CDR3nt: TGCGCCAGCAGTGAGAGCCGGAGCTCTGGGGCCAACGTCCTGACTTTC
CDR3aa: CASSESRSSGANVLTF

v_gene: TRBV6-1
j_gene: TRBJ2-7
abundance: few
d_gene: .
CDR3nt: TGTGCCAGCAGTGAAGCAATGTCCGGCGGTTACGAGCAGTACTTC
CDR3aa: CASSEAMSGGYEQYF

v_gene: TRBV28
j_gene: TRBJ1-1
abundance: .
d_gene: .
CDR3nt: TGTGCCAGCAGTCGACAGCCCTCGAGGACTGAAGCTTTCTTT
CDR3aa: CASSRQPSRTEAFF

v_gene: TRBV6-1
j_gene: TRBJ2-7
abundance: .
d_gene: .
CDR3nt: TGTGCCAGCAGCGGGGGTGGGTTCTCCTACGAGCAGTACTTC
CDR3aa: CASSGGGFSYEQYF

v_gene: TRBV27
j_gene: TRBJ1-4
abundance: .
d_gene: TRBD1
CDR3nt: TGTGCCAGCAGTTTCAGGGGGCGTCGTGAAAAACTGTTTTTT
CDR3aa: CASSFRGRREKLFF

v_gene: TRBV27
j_gene: TRBJ2-1
abundance: .
d_gene: .
CDR3nt: TGTGCCAGCAGTGGAGGGCTCCGACGACGCTCCTACAATGAGCAGTTCTTC
CDR3aa: CASSGGLRRRSYNEQFF

v_gene: TRBV28
j_gene: TRBJ1-2
abundance: .
d_gene: TRBD1
CDR3nt: TGTGCCAGCAGCCCGGGACAGGTACTCTATGGCTACACCTTC
CDR3aa: CASSPGQVLYGYTF

v_gene: TRBV27
j_gene: TRBJ1-4
abundance: .
d_gene: .
CDR3nt: TGTGCCAGCAGTTTATGGTCGGACGTGAGGGATGAAAAACTGTTTTTT
CDR3aa: CASSLWSDVRDEKLFF

v_gene: TRBV19
j_gene: TRBJ1-1
abundance: .
d_gene: .
CDR3nt: TGTGCCAGTAGTTTGGGGGGAGTGGCTGAAGCTTTCTTT
CDR3aa: CASSLGGVAEAFF

v_gene: TRBV7-9
j_gene: TRBJ1-2
abundance: .
d_gene: TRBD1
CDR3nt: TGTGCCAGCAGCCCGGGACAGCATGGAAGCTATGGCTACACCTTC
CDR3aa: CASSPGQHGSYGYTF

v_gene: TRBV7-2
j_gene: TRBJ2-5
abundance: .
d_gene: .
CDR3nt: TGTGCCAGCAGCTTTTTGAGGGGGGGAGGGGCCGCAGAGACCCAGTACTTC
CDR3aa: CASSFLRGGGAAETQYF

v_gene: TRBV28
j_gene: TRBJ2-7
abundance: .
d_gene: .
CDR3nt: TGTGCCAGCAGCCCTCTTTACTACGAGCAGTACTTC
CDR3aa: CASSPLYYEQYF

v_gene: TRBV5-6
j_gene: TRBJ2-5
abundance: .
d_gene: .
CDR3nt: TGTGCCAGCAGCTTGGGTGCAGGCCAAGAGACCCAGTACTTC
CDR3aa: CASSLGAGQETQYF

v_gene: TRBV19
j_gene: TRBJ1-4
abundance: .
d_gene: .
CDR3nt: TGTGCCAGTAGTAGGGGCAGGGCAACTAATGAAAAACTGTTTTTT
CDR3aa: CASSRGRATNEKLFF

v_gene: TRBV4-1
j_gene: TRBJ1-1
abundance: few
d_gene: .
CDR3nt: TGCGCCAGCAGCCAAGCGGGGGGTCACACTGAAGCTTTCTTT
CDR3aa: CASSQAGGHTEAFF

v_gene: TRBV7-3
j_gene: TRBJ2-3
abundance: many
d_gene: .
CDR3nt: TGTGCCAGCAGCTTAACATTACTAGCATCGGGCACAGATACGCAGTATTTT
CDR3aa: CASSLTLLASGTDTQYF

v_gene: TRBV29-1
j_gene: TRBJ1-2
abundance: .
d_gene: .
CDR3nt: TGCAGTGGTTATTCCGGGACACATGCTAACTATGGCTACACCTTC
CDR3aa: CSGYSGTHANYGYTF

v_gene: TRBV7-9
j_gene: TRBJ1-1
abundance: few
d_gene: TRBD1
CDR3nt: TGTTCCAGCAGCTTATCAACAGGGGGCCCAGAAGTCGCTTTCTTT
CDR3aa: CSSSLSTGGPEVAFF

v_gene: TRBV18
j_gene: TRBJ1-6
abundance: .
d_gene: .
CDR3nt: TGTGCCAGCTCCCCTGGACAGCGGAATTCACCCCTCCACTTT
CDR3aa: CASSPGQRNSPLHF

v_gene: TRBV15
j_gene: TRBJ2-7
abundance: few
d_gene: .
CDR3nt: TGTGCCACCAGCAACCTAGCCTCCGAGCAGTACTTC
CDR3aa: CATSNLASEQYF

v_gene: TRBV28
j_gene: TRBJ2-3
abundance: .
d_gene: TRBD1
CDR3nt: TGTGCCAGCAGTTTATGGGGACAGGGGCCTGGCACAGATACGCAGTATTTT
CDR3aa: CASSLWGQGPGTDTQYF

v_gene: TRBV27
j_gene: TRBJ2-1
abundance: .
d_gene: .
CDR3nt: TGTGCCAGCAGTTTGGACTACTCCTACAATGAGCAGTTCTTC
CDR3aa: CASSLDYSYNEQFF

v_gene: TRBV7-8
j_gene: TRBJ2-1
abundance: .
d_gene: TRBD2
CDR3nt: TGTGCCAGCAGCTTTCCCCGTGGGGTAGCGGGGGGGCACAATGAGCAGTTCTTC
CDR3aa: CASSFPRGVAGGHNEQFF